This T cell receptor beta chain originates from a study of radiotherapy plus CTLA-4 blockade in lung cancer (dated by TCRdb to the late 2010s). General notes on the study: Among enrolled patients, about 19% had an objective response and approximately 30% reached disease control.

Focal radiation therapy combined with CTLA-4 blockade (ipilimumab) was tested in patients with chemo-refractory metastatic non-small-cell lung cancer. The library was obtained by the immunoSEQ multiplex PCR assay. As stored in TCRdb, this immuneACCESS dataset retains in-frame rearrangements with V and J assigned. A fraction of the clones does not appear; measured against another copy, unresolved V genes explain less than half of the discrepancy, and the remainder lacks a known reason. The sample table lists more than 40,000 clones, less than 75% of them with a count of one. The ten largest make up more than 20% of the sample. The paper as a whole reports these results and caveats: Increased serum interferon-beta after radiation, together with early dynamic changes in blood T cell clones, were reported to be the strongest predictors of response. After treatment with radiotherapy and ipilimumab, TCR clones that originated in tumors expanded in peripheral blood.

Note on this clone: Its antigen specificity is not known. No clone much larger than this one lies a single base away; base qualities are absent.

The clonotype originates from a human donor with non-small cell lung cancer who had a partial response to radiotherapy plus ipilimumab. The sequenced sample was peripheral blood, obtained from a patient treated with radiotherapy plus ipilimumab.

The CDR3 in this case is CASSVIQGVYGYTF. The DNA sequence reads TGTGCCAGCAGTGTGATACAGGGCGTCTATGGCTACACCTTC. The chain employs TRBV6-5 and TRBJ1-2; the D gene is possibly TRBD1, with 6 bases matching. The germline V gene encodes CDR1 MNHEY and CDR2 SVGAGI. The V and J ends are trimmed by 5 bases and 4 bases, leaving 14 bases between them. Inclusive of the bounding cysteine and phenylalanine, the CDR3 is 14 residues long. The entry retains the CDR3 DNA only, 42 bases that are in frame from base 1.